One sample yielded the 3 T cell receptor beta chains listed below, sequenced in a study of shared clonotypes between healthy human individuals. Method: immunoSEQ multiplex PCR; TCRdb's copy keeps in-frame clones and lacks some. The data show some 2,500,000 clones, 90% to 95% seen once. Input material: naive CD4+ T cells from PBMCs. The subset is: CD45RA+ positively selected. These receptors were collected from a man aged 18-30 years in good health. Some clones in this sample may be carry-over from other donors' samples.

The CDR3 DNA is TGTGCCACCAGCGGACGTCGAGCCGACCGACGCAATCAGCCCCAGCATTTT. This codes for CATSGRRADRRNQPQHF. The chain combines TRBV15 with TRBJ1-5; D is ambiguous. This CDR3 has 17 amino acids. The germline V and J ends were trimmed by 5 bases and 2 bases, with 19 bases remaining between them. Germline CDR1 and CDR2: LNHNV and YYDKDF (reference sequence).

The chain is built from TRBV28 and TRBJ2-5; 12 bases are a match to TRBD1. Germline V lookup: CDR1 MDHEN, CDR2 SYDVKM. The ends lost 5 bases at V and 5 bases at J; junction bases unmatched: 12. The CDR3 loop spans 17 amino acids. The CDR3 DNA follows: TGTGCCAGCAGTCGGGGAGTGGGACAGGGGGCAAGGGAGACCCAGTACTTC. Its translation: CASSRGVGQGARETQYF. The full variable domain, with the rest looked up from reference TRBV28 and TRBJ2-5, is DVKVTQSSRYLVKRTGEKVFLECVQDMDHENMFWYRQDPGLGLRLIYFSYDVKMKEKGDIPEGYSVSREKKERFSLILESASTNQTSMYLCASSRGVGQGARETQYFGPGTRLLVL.

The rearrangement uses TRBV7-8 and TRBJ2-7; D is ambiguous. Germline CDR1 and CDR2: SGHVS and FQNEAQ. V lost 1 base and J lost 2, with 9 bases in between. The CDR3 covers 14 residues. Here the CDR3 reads CASSLVAAPYEQYF. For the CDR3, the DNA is TGTGCCAGCAGCTTAGTCGCAGCTCCCTACGAGCAGTACTTC.